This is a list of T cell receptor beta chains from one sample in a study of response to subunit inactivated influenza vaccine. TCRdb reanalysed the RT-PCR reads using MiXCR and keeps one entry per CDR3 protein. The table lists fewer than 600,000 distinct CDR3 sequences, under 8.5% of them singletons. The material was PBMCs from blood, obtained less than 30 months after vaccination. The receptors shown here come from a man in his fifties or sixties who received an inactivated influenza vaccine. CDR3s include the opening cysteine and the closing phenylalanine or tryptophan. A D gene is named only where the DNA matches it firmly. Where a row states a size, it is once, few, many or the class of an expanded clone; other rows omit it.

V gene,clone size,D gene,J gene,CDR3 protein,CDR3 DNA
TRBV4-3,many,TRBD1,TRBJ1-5,CASSQGTGDQPQHF,TGCGCCAGCAGCCAAGGGACAGGGGATCAGCCCCAGCATTTT
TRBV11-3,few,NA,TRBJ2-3,CASSKAGRTDTQYF,TGTGCCAGCAGCAAAGCGGGTCGCACAGATACGCAGTATTTT
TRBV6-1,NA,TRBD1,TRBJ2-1,CASRDLPGQSQFF,TGTGCCAGCAGGGATCTTCCGGGACAGTCGCAGTTCTTC
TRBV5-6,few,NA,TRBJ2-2,CASVGGTGELFF,TGTGCCAGCGTCGGGGGAACCGGGGAGCTGTTTTTT
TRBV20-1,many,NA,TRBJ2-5,CSARDGADPQETQYF,TGCAGTGCTAGAGATGGAGCAGATCCCCAAGAGACCCAGTACTTC
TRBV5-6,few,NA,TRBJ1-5,CASSLVGEPQHF,TGTGCCAGCAGCTTGGTCGGGGAGCCCCAGCATTTT
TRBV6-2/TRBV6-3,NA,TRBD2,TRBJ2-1,CASSRQREAYNEQFF,TGTGCCAGCAGCAGACAGCGGGAGGCCTACAATGAGCAGTTCTTC
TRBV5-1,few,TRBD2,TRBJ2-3,CASRKPGLADTDTQYF,TGCGCCAGCAGAAAACCGGGACTAGCGGACACAGATACGCAGTATTTT
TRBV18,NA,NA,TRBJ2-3,CASSPRPRGVTDTQYF,TGTGCCAGCTCACCACGACCCAGGGGAGTCACAGATACGCAGTATTTT
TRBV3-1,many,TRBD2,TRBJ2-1,CASRQAGSYNEQFF,TGTGCCAGCAGGCAAGCGGGGAGCTACAATGAGCAGTTCTTC
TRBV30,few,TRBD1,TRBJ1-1,CAWSLYFEQGWNTEAFF,TGTGCCTGGAGTTTATATTTTGAACAGGGGTGGAACACTGAAGCTTTCTTT
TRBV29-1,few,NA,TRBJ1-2,CSYKRESAGYTF,TGCAGCTATAAGAGGGAATCCGCTGGCTACACCTTC
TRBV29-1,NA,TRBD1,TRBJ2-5,CSAGQGAAETQYF,TGCAGCGCCGGACAGGGGGCAGCGGAGACCCAGTACTTC
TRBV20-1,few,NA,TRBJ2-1,CSAQGGVALRSYNEQFF,TGCAGTGCCCAAGGAGGGGTAGCTCTCCGCTCCTACAATGAGCAGTTCTTC
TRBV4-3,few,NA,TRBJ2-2,CASSHLGPTGVTGELFF,TGCGCCAGCAGCCACCTTGGGCCGACGGGGGTCACCGGGGAGCTGTTTTTT
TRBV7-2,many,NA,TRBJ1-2,CASSLQSGSGYGYTF,TGTGCCAGCAGCTTACAATCAGGTTCGGGGTATGGCTACACCTTC
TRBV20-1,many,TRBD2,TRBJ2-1,CSAVKRDSYNEQFF,TGCAGTGCCGTCAAGCGGGATTCCTACAATGAGCAGTTCTTC
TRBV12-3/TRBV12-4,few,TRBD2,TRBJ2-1,CASSLVLAGGDEQFF,TGTGCCAGCAGTTTGGTACTAGCGGGAGGGGATGAGCAGTTCTTC
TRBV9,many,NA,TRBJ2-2,CASSARPGNTGELFF,TGTGCCAGCAGCGCCCGTCCCGGTAACACCGGGGAGCTGTTTTTT
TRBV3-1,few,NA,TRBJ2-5,CASSLSSRGETQYF,TGTGCCAGCAGCCTATCCTCTAGGGGGGAGACCCAGTACTTC
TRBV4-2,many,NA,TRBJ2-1,CASSQSGLLSSYNEQFF,TGTGCCAGCAGCCAATCGGGACTCCTTAGCTCCTACAATGAGCAGTTCTTC
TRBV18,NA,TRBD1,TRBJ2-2,CASSPRQGGHTGELFF,TGTGCCAGCTCACCCCGACAGGGGGGCCACACCGGGGAGCTGTTTTTT
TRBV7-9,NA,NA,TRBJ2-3,CASTTRDTQYF,TGTGCCAGCACGACTCGAGATACGCAGTATTTT
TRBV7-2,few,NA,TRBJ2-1,CASSLAVLSEQFF,TGTGCCAGCAGCTTAGCCGTACTGAGTGAGCAGTTCTTC
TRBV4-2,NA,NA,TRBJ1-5,CASSQEVGQPQHF,TGTGCCAGCAGCCAAGAGGTGGGTCAGCCCCAGCATTTT